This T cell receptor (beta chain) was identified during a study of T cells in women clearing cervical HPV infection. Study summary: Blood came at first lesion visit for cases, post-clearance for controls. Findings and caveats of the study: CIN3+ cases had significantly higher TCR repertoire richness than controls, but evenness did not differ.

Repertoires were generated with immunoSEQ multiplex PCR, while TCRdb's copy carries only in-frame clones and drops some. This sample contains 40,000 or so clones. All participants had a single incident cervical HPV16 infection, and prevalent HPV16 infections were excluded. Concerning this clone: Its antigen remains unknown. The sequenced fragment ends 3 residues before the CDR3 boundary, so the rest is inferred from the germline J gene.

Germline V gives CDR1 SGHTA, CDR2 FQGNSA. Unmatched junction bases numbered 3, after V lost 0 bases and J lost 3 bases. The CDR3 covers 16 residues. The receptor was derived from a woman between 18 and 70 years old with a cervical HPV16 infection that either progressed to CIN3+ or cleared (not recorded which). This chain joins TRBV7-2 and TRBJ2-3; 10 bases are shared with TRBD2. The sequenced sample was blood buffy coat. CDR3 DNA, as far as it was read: TGTGCCAGCAGCTTAGCGGGGACTAGCGCGACAGATACG. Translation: CASSLAGTSATDT. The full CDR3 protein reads CASSLAGTSATDTQYF.